The T cell receptor (beta chain) described here comes from a study of T cell repertoires in cytomegalovirus infection. Overall study context: A matching HLA type, together with CMV infection, was signaled by public TCR beta signatures. Study observations and caveats: Dominating the ex vivo response were TCR beta clonotypes that were CMV-specific and HLA-C-restricted.

This clonotype was picked up a small number of times. What it recognizes is unknown. CDR1 is DFQATT and CDR2 is SNEGSKA in the germline V gene (reference sequence). Trimming took 3 bases from V and 6 from J, leaving 13 bases between them. This CDR3 has 13 residues. TCRdb reprocessed the reads with MiXCR, giving one entry per CDR3 protein. The sample lists about 440,000 distinct CDR3 sequences, approximately 33% seen once, with approximately 13% in the top ten. The sample comprised PBMCs. The sequence was obtained from a human donor in good health (CMV status not recorded). Some clones in this sample may be carry-over from other donors' samples. V gene TRBV20-1 combines with J gene TRBJ2-3; no reliable D call. The CDR3 DNA sequence: TGCAGTGCTAGGACCCCCGCAGTCGATACGCAGTATTTT. Its translation is CSARTPAVDTQYF.